Sequencing of this TCR beta chain was carried out in a study of blood T cells in healthy people across ages. Germline-derived CDR1 and CDR2 are MNHEY and SVGAGI. V lost 5 bases and J 1 base, leaving 9 bases between the germline ends. The CDR3 is 14 amino acids. It was with a sample-barcoded 5' primer and a J-beta primer mix that a second PCR of roughly 7 to 11 cycles was run. In TCRdb, the 5' RACE reads were re-called with MiXCR into one record per CDR3 protein. The sample holds hundreds of thousands of distinct CDR3 sequences, under 35% seen once. What was sequenced was blood. The chain has TRBV6-5 and TRBJ1-5; perhaps TRBD1 as D (5 bases). The TCR was taken from an elderly woman in good health. The CDR3 DNA sequence: TGTGCCAGCAGTAGGGGATGGAGCAATCAGCCCCAGCATTTT. Protein: CASSRGWSNQPQHF.